These 14 T cell receptor beta chains share one sample of origin, sequenced in a study of T cells after posttransplantation cyclophosphamide. Busulfan-fludarabine conditioning, marrow transplant, and cyclophosphamide on days +3 and +4 were administered. Sequencing used immunoSEQ multiplex PCR; TCRdb keeps in-frame clones, though not all of them. The sample yields tens of thousands of clones, 90% seen once. Specimen: PBMCs, collected about 64 days after allogeneic stem cell transplant with posttransplant cyclophosphamide. The receptor set was obtained from a male patient in his sixties who received an allogeneic stem cell transplant from a related donor and was CMV-positive. These T cells may partly come from the graft donor.

This clone was seen a handful of times. The rearrangement links TRBV12-5 to TRBJ2-1; TRBD2 matches 7 bases. CDR1 and CDR2 (germline): LGHNT, FRNRAP. J lost 5 bases, V lost 4 bases, and 8 bases had no gene match. This CDR3 spans 15 amino acids. The DNA of the CDR3 is TGTGCTAGTGGTTCTTCCGGGACTATACACAATGAGCAGTTCTTC. This translates into CASGSSGTIHNEQFF.

This chain links TRBV5-8 with TRBJ1-2; 7 bases map to TRBD1. The CDR3 is made up of 11 amino acids. Germline V lookup: CDR1 SGHTS, CDR2 YDEGEE. Losses at the gene ends were 4 bases for V and 8 bases for J; bases not matched to a gene: 2. CDR3 nucleotide sequence: TGTGCCAGCAGCCAAGGGGGCGGCTACACCTTC. Translation gives CASSQGGGYTF. Variable domain in full (rest from reference TRBV5-8 and TRBJ1-2): EAGVTQSPTHLIKTRGQQATLRCSPISGHTSVYWYQQALGLGLQFLLWYDEGEERNRGNFPPRFSGRQFPNYSSELNVNALELEDSALYLCASSQGGGYTFGSGTRLTVV.

This clone appeared a single time. The J gene is TRBJ2-1, the V gene TRBV9; perhaps TRBD1 as D (5 bases). The CDR3 contains 14 residues. Germline CDR1 SGDLS, CDR2 YYNGEE. The V end was cut by 3 bases, the J end by 0 bases, with 7 bases between. The CDR3 sequence: CASSGGGSYNEQFF. CDR3 bases: TGTGCCAGCAGCGGGGGCGGCTCCTACAATGAGCAGTTCTTC.

This chain links TRBV2 with TRBJ2-5, with TRBD2 matching 10 bases. The germline gives CDR1 SNHLY, CDR2 FYNNEI. V lost 5 bases to trimming and J lost 6 bases; unmatched junction nucleotides: 3. The CDR3 length is 13 residues. DNA for the CDR3: TGTGCCAGCAGTAGCGGGGGGGCGAAGACCCAGTACTTC. It encodes CASSSGGAKTQYF. The entire variable domain, with the rest obtained from reference TRBV2 and TRBJ2-5, is as follows: EPEVTQTPSHQVTQMGQEVILRCVPISNHLYFYWYRQILGQKVEFLVSFYNNEISEKSEIFDDQFSVERPDGSNFTLKIRSTKLEDSAMYFCASSSGGAKTQYFGPGTRLLVL.

This clone was detected only a few times. The V gene is TRBV2, the J gene TRBJ1-2; no reliable D call. Trimming stripped 4 bases from V and 7 bases from J, with 13 bases between. Germline loops: CDR1 SNHLY, CDR2 FYNNEI. The CDR3 is made up of 13 amino acids. The CDR3 coding sequence is TGTGCCAGCAGTGCGGAGGCCAGGAGTGGCTACACCTTC. Translated: CASSAEARSGYTF.

The V and J genes are TRBV19 and TRBJ1-2; unclear D gene. CDR1 is LNHDA and CDR2 is SQIVND in the germline V gene (reference sequence). V shed 3 bases and J shed 5 bases, with 10 bases lying between them. The CDR3 extends over 13 amino acids. The CDR3: CASSMRQIYGYTF. CDR3 bases: TGTGCCAGTAGTATGAGGCAGATTTATGGCTACACCTTC.

DNA for the CDR3: TGCACCAGCAGCCAAGATTTGACCGGGGGTCAGCCCCAGCATTTT. It translates to CTSSQDLTGGQPQHF. The chain has TRBV1 and TRBJ1-5. TRBV1 is reported as a pseudogene. The CDR3 extends over 15 amino acids.

The rearrangement joins TRBV10-1 to TRBJ1-1, with 7 positions matching TRBD1. The CDR3 contains 13 residues. Looked up from germline, CDR1 is WNHNN and CDR2 is SYGVQD (reference sequence). The V segment lost 2 bases and the J segment 4 bases; nucleotides outside the gene matches: 1. In DNA form, the CDR3 reads TGCGCCAGCAGTGAGGGGGACAGCACTGAAGCTTTCTTT. Its translation is CASSEGDSTEAFF.

This chain joins TRBV5-4 and TRBJ2-5; D is possibly TRBD1 (6 bases). Trimming took off 2 bases at V and 1 base at J, with 9 bases between the two ends. CDR1 and CDR2 from the germline V gene are SGHNT and YYREEE (reference sequence). The CDR3 runs to 14 residues. CDR3 bases: TGTGCCAGCAGCTTAAGGGGGATCCAAGAGACCCAGTACTTC. It codes for CASSLRGIQETQYF.

The chain links TRBV2 to TRBJ1-2, with a weak D call TRBD1 (5 bases). CDR1 and CDR2 (germline): SNHLY, FYNNEI. The V end was cut by 6 bases, the J end by 0 bases, with 11 bases between. The CDR3 is made up of 14 amino acids. CDR3 bases: TGTGCCAGCAGGGGTATGACAGCTAACTATGGCTACACCTTC. Residues: CASRGMTANYGYTF.

This clone was detected a few times. Relative to the germline gene, one junction end is altered; a read error may explain this. The sample carries other DNA sequences with the same CDR3. The chain joins TRBV4-1 to TRBJ1-2, with D perhaps TRBD1 (5 bases). Germline V gene data show CDR1 as MGHRA and CDR2 as YSYEKL. The CDR3 totals 14 residues. CDR3 in amino acids: CASSQVIIGDGYTF. The CDR3 coding sequence is TGTGCCAGCAGCCAAGTAATTATAGGGGATGGCTACACCTTC.

V usage is TRBV18 and J usage is TRBJ1-5, with 8 bases aligning to TRBD1. Germline CDR1 and CDR2: KGHSH and LQKENI. This CDR3 comprises 18 residues. The ends lost 3 bases at V and 6 bases at J; junction bases unmatched: 16. CDR3 amino acids: CASSPSLMGPGQVQPQHF. In DNA, the CDR3 is TGTGCCAGCTCACCCTCCCTAATGGGCCCGGGACAGGTTCAGCCCCAGCATTTT.

V gene TRBV5-1 combines with J gene TRBJ2-5, with a possible D match to TRBD2 (5 bases). The CDR3 contains 11 residues. Trimming cost V 5 bases and J 5 bases, with 7 bases left between them. Germline V gene sequence: CDR1 SGHRS, CDR2 YFSETQ. The CDR3 sequence is CASRGGETQYF. In DNA form, the CDR3 reads TGCGCCAGCAGGGGCGGGGAGACCCAGTACTTC. Full variable domain (outside the CDR3, taken from reference TRBV5-1 and TRBJ2-5): KAGVTQTPRYLIKTRGQQVTLSCSPISGHRSVSWYQQTPGQGLQFLFEYFSETQRNKGNFPGRFSGRQFSNSRSEMNVSTLELGDSALYLCASRGGETQYFGPGTRLLVL.

V gene TRBV27 combines with J gene TRBJ1-2, with TRBD1 as a possible D gene (6 bases). Germline loops: CDR1 MNHEY, CDR2 SMNVEV (reference sequence). There are 15 residues in the CDR3. V lost 6 bases and J 4 bases, leaving 18 bases between the germline ends. This CDR3 is CASSHREGTFYGYTF. CDR3 nucleotide sequence: TGTGCCAGCAGCCACAGGGAGGGTACCTTCTATGGCTACACCTTC.